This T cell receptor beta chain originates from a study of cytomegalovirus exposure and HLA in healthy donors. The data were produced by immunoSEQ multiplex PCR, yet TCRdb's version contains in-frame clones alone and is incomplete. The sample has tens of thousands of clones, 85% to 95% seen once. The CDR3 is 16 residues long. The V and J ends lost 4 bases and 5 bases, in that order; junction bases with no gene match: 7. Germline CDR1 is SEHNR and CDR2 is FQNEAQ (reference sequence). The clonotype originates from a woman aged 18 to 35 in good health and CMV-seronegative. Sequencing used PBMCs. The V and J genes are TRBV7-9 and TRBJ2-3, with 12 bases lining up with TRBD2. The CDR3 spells CASSYPASGGGDTQYF. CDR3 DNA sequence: TGTGCCAGCAGCTACCCGGCTAGCGGGGGGGGAGATACGCAGTATTTT.